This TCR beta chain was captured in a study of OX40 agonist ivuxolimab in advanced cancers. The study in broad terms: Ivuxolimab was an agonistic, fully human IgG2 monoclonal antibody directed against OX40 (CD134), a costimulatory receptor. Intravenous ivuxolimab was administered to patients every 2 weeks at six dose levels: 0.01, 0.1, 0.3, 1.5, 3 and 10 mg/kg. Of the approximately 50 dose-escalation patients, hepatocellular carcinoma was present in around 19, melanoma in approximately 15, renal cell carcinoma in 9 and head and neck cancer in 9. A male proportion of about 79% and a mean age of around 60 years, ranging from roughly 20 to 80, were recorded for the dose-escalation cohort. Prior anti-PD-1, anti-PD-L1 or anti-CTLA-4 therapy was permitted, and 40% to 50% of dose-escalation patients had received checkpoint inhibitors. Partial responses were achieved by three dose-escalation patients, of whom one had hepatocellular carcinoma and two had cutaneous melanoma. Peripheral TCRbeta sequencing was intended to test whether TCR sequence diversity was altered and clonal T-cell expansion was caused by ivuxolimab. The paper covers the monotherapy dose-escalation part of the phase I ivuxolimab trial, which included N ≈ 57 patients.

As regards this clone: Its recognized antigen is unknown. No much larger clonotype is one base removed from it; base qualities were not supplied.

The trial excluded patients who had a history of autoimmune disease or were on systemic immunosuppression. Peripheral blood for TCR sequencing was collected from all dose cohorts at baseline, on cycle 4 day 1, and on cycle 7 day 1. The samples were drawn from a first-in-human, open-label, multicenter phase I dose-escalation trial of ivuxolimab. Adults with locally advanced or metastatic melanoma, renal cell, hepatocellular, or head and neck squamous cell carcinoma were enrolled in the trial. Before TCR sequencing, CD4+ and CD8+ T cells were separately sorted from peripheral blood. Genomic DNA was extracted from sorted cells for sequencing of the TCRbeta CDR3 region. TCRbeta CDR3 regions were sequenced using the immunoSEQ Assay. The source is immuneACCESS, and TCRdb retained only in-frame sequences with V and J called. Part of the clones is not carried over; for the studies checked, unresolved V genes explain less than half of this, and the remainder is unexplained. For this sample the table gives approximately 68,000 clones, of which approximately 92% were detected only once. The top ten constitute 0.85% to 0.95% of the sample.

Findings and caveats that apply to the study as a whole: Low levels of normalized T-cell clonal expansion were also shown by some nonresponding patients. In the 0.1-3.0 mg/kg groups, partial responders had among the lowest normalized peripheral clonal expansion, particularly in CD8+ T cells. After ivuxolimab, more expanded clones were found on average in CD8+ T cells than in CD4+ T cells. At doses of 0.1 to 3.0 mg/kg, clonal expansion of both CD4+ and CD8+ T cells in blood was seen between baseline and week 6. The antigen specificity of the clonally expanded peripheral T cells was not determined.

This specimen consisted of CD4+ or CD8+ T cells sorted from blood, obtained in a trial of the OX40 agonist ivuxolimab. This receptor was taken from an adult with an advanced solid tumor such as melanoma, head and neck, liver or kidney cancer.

Here the CDR3 is given as CASSLDRDGYTF. At the DNA level, the sequence is TGTGCCAGCAGCTTAGACAGGGATGGCTACACCTTC. The chain was built from TRBV5-5 and TRBJ1-2, with 7 bases aligning to TRBD1. Reading the germline V gene (reference sequence) gives CDR1 SGHKS and CDR2 YYEKEE. V lost 2 bases and J lost 6 bases, and the count of bases not matched to a germline gene is 1. From the cysteine up to the phenylalanine, the CDR3 has a length of 12 residues. Kept here is only the CDR3 DNA, which spans 36 bases and is read in frame from base 1.